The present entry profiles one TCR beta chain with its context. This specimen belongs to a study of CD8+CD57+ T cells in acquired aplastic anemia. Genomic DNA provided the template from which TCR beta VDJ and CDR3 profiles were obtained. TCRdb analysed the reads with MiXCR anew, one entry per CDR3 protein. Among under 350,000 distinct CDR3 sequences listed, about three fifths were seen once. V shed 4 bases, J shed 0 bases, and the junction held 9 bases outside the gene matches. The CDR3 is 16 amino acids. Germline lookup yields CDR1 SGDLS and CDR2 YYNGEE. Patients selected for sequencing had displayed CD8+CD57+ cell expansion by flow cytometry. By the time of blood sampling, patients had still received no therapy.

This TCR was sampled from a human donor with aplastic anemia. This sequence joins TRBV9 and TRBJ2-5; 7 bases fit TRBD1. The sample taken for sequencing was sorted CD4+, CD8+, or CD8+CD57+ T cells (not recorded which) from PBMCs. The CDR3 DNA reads TGTGCCAGCAGCTTCCCAGGGACAGTCAACCAAGAGACCCAGTACTTC. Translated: CASSFPGTVNQETQYF.